One and the same sample provided the 25 T cell receptor beta chains below, sequenced in a study of blood T cells in healthy people across ages (dated by TCRdb to about 2015). The method was 5' RACE. The sequencer was an Illumina HiSeq 2500. A second about 7 to 11 cycle PCR used a sample-barcoded 5' primer and a J-beta primer mix. TCRdb trimmed the raw reads at Q25, called clones with MiXCR and kept productive beta chains. For every CDR3 protein sequence, its rows merge into one entry that carries the most common genes and DNA. The sample table shows about 1.4 million distinct CDR3 sequences, and approximately 59% are seen once. The leading ten clones occupy 6.5% to 8.5% of the sample. Sequencing used blood. The receptors derive from a man between 18 and 29 years old in good health.

This clonotype has more than one count but fewer than ten. This rearrangement joins TRBV20-1 to TRBJ2-3, with TRBD2 identical over 9 bases. This CDR3 contains 16 residues. Germline trimming cut 0 bases from V and 6 bases from J; bases unmatched to any gene: 10. Per the germline V gene, CDR1 is DFQATT and CDR2 is SNEGSKA (reference sequence). The CDR3 here is CSARDLAGGQFDTQYF. The CDR3 bases are TGCAGTGCTAGAGATCTGGCGGGGGGGCAGTTTGATACGCAGTATTTT.

Regarding this clonotype: The limits of the CDR3 on the DNA are not certain, so only TCRdb's listed CDR3 is given. The gene calls are TRBV7-8 and TRBJ2-7; TRBD1 is the table's D call and was not checked against the DNA. The germline V gene has CDR1 SGHVS and CDR2 FQNEAQ. The CDR3 is 16 amino acids in total, end residues counted. CDR3 residues: CASSLASGQGIYGQYF.

The J gene is TRBJ2-5, the V gene TRBV27; TRBD2 aligns across 11 bases. The CDR3 runs 15 residues. The V and J ends lost 4 bases and 11 bases, in that order; junction bases with no gene match: 12. The germline gives CDR1 MNHEY, CDR2 SMNVEV (reference sequence). CDR3 sequence reads: CASSYSGRALDEQYF. The CDR3 bases are TGTGCCAGCAGTTATAGCGGGAGGGCCTTGGATGAGCAGTACTTC.

This chain links TRBV7-9 with TRBJ2-1, with TRBD2 matching over 7 bases. The germline V gene has CDR1 SEHNR and CDR2 FQNEAQ (reference sequence). V trimming: 5 bases; J trimming: 8 bases; junction bases outside the gene matches: 3. The length of the CDR3 is 12 residues. In DNA form, the CDR3 reads TGTGCCAGCAGCCCTGCGGGGGATGAGCAGTTCTTC. Amino acids: CASSPAGDEQFF.

The rearrangement uses TRBV20-1 and TRBJ2-3; the D is unclear. Trimming took off 4 bases at V and 0 bases at J, with 8 bases between the two ends. The CDR3 covers 13 residues. Germline CDR1 and CDR2: DFQATT and SNEGSKA (reference sequence). The CDR3 region has the DNA TGCAGTGCTACAGGCGTTAGCACAGATACGCAGTATTTT. It is translated as CSATGVSTDTQYF.

The chain recombines TRBV7-2 with TRBJ2-3, with 7 bases identical to TRBD2. There are 16 residues in the CDR3. Germline CDR1 is SGHTA and CDR2 is FQGNSA. The ends lost 10 bases at V and 3 bases at J; junction bases unmatched: 16. Written as DNA, the CDR3 is TGTGCCACCCTCGCCTTTTCAGCGGGGAAAACAGATACGCAGTATTTT. It encodes CATLAFSAGKTDTQYF.

This chain joins TRBV6-5 and TRBJ2-7; D ambiguous. Trimming left V 0 bases short and J 3 bases short, with 12 bases between. The CDR3 spans 15 residues. The germline gives CDR1 MNHEY, CDR2 SVGAGI. This CDR3 is CASSYSIRSHYEQYF. The CDR3 nucleotides are TGTGCCAGCAGTTACTCGATCCGAAGTCACTACGAGCAGTACTTC.

Ten or more counts support this clonotype. The CDR3 DNA is TGCGCCAGCAGTGAGTCGGGGCTCCGCTTCGAGCAGTACTTC. Translated, it gives CASSESGLRFEQYF. The chain carries TRBV10-1 and TRBJ2-7; maybe TRBD1 (5 bases). Trimming shortened V by 0 bases and J by 6 bases, and 12 bases separated the two germline ends. Germline loops: CDR1 WNHNN, CDR2 SYGVQD (reference sequence). This CDR3 region has 14 residues.

Concerning this clonotype itself: Its ends do not fully match the called genes, so a read error is possible. The chain is built from TRBV6-2 or TRBV6-3 and TRBJ2-7; D is ambiguous. TRBJ2-1 explains the end of the DNA better; the J call may be wrong. The CDR3 spans 11 residues. Germline lookup yields CDR1 MNHEY and CDR2 SVGEGT. CDR3 protein: CAGSHEAWQFF. In DNA, the CDR3 is TGTGCCGGCAGTCACGAAGCGTGGCAGTTCTTC.

This chain connects TRBV19 to TRBJ2-1; tentatively, D is TRBD2 (6 bases). Germline assignment: CDR1 LNHDA and CDR2 SQIVND (reference sequence). V was pared by 10 bases and J by 3 bases, with 13 bases between. CDR3 length equals 13 residues. The CDR3 DNA reads as TGTGCCACGTGGGGGACTGGCTACAATGAGCAGTTCTTC. It yields the protein CATWGTGYNEQFF.

This clonotype was detected only once. This chain's CDR3 is CASSPSGTGGENGYTF. CDR3 DNA: TGTGCCAGCAGTCCCTCCGGGACAGGGGGCGAGAATGGCTACACCTTC. The chain uses TRBV28 and TRBJ1-2, with TRBD1 matching 12 bases. This CDR3 region has 16 residues. Losses at the gene ends were 5 bases for V and 6 bases for J; bases not matched to a gene: 10. CDR1 is MDHEN and CDR2 is SYDVKM in the germline V gene.

The rearrangement joins TRBV9 to TRBJ2-7; 10 nucleotides agree with TRBD1. The CDR3 runs 15 residues. The J segment lost 5 bases and the V segment lost 0 bases, leaving 5 bases of the junction unmatched. The germline V gene has CDR1 SGDLS and CDR2 YYNGEE. The DNA for the CDR3 is TGTGCCAGCAGCGTAGGTGGGACAGGGGTGAACGAGCAGTACTTC. This gives the protein CASSVGGTGVNEQYF.

The chain combines TRBV28 with TRBJ1-1, with a possible D match to TRBD1 (6 bases). Germline V CDR1 and CDR2: MDHEN, SYDVKM. This CDR3 is built from 11 residues. Trimming left V 11 bases short and J 6 bases short, with 13 bases between. The CDR3 region is CASHRVAEAFF. The CDR3 DNA sequence: TGTGCCTCACACAGGGTGGCTGAAGCTTTCTTT.

CDR3 in amino acids: CSARGRQETQYF. The DNA for the CDR3 is TGCAGTGCTAGGGGAAGGCAAGAGACCCAGTACTTC. The chain couples TRBV20-1 to TRBJ2-4; D remains ambiguous. The DNA end favors TRBJ2-5, so the J call may be wrong. This CDR3 is built from 12 residues. Germline V gene sequence: CDR1 DFQATT, CDR2 SNEGSKA (reference sequence).

As for this clonotype: A junction boundary mismatches the germline segment, possibly from a read error. This sequence joins TRBV30 and TRBJ1-6, with a weak D call TRBD1 (6 bases). Germline CDR1 reads GTSNPN; CDR2 reads SVGIG (reference sequence). This CDR3 has 11 residues. This CDR3 reads CAQGRNSPLHF. The DNA of the CDR3 is TGCGCTCAGGGGCGTAATTCACCCCTCCACTTT.

The chain recombines TRBV4-2 with TRBJ2-7; 14 positions match TRBD2. V lost 4 bases and J lost 7; bases outside the gene matches: 9. Germline loops: CDR1 LGHNA, CDR2 YNFKEQ. The CDR3 sequence is 16 residues long. The CDR3 is CASSPQGLAGVREQYF. The CDR3 DNA follows: TGTGCCAGCAGCCCACAGGGACTAGCGGGAGTTCGAGAGCAGTACTTC.

The table lists this clonotype with a few counts. The gene calls are TRBV28 and TRBJ2-7, with TRBD1 matching over 9 bases. This CDR3 has 16 residues. The germline V gene encodes CDR1 MDHEN and CDR2 SYDVKM. Unmatched junction bases numbered 12, after V lost 5 bases and J lost 4 bases. The CDR3 protein is CASSPTAGTGLYEQYF. For the CDR3, the DNA is TGTGCCAGCAGTCCCACCGCCGGGACAGGGCTGTACGAGCAGTACTTC.

The V gene is TRBV11-2, the J gene TRBJ2-1; no firm D call. Trimming took off 9 bases at V and 2 bases at J, with 17 bases between the two ends. Germline CDR1 reads SGHAT; CDR2 reads FQNNGV. This CDR3 has 15 amino acids. The CDR3, as DNA: TGTGCCAGTGTTACTGTGAAAGGGCCCTACAATGAGCAGTTCTTC. Translation gives CASVTVKGPYNEQFF.

This chain uses TRBV20-1 with TRBJ1-2, with a weak D call TRBD1 (5 bases). CDR1 is DFQATT, CDR2 SNEGSKA, per germline (reference sequence). The CDR3 contains 13 residues. The germline V and J ends were trimmed by 7 bases and 2 bases, with 14 bases remaining between them. CDR3 sequence (DNA): TGCAGTGGAACGGATGGGGCCAACTATGGCTACACCTTC. Its translation: CSGTDGANYGYTF.

This chain uses TRBV4-1 with TRBJ1-2; D gene uncertain. CDR1 and CDR2 (germline): MGHRA, YSYEKL. CDR3 size: 15 residues. Trimming removed 0 bases from V and 4 bases from J, with 12 bases in between. The chain's CDR3 is CASSQDGSGGYGYTF. As DNA, the CDR3 is TGCGCCAGCAGCCAAGATGGGTCCGGAGGCTATGGCTACACCTTC.

The genes are TRBV14 and TRBJ2-1; D perhaps matches TRBD2 (5 bases). The CDR3 length is 16 residues. The germline V gene encodes CDR1 SGHDN and CDR2 FVKESK. V was trimmed by 0 bases and J by 9 bases, leaving 18 bases between them. The CDR3 region is CASSQDSLNNAGEQFF. CDR3 nucleotides: TGTGCCAGCAGCCAAGATTCTCTTAATAACGCGGGTGAGCAGTTCTTC.

This chain links TRBV2 with TRBJ2-3, with 7 positions matching TRBD1. V gave up 11 bases and J gave up 5 bases; unmatched junction bases: 10. There are 13 residues in the CDR3. CDR1 is SNHLY, CDR2 FYNNEI, per germline. The CDR3 loop reads CAVRQGMKDTQYF. The CDR3 bases are TGTGCCGTTCGACAGGGAATGAAAGATACGCAGTATTTT.

The V and J genes are TRBV10-3 and TRBJ2-5; 8 bases align to TRBD1. Germline V lookup: CDR1 ENHRY, CDR2 SYGVKD. The V gene end was trimmed by 4 bases and the J gene end by 5 bases; junction bases not matched to a gene: 12. This CDR3 is built from 16 residues. CDR3 DNA: TGTGCCATCAGTGGGCCTGAAACAGGGGGACGGGAGACCCAGTACTTC. Protein sequence: CAISGPETGGRETQYF.

CDR3 protein: CASSLQGSSQPQHF. The CDR3, as DNA: TGTGCCAGCAGTTTACAGGGTTCCAGTCAGCCCCAGCATTTT. V and J are TRBV27 and TRBJ1-5; perhaps TRBD1 as D (5 bases). The germline V gene has CDR1 MNHEY and CDR2 SMNVEV (reference sequence). Deletions cut 2 bases from V and 6 bases from J, with 11 bases between. This CDR3 has 14 amino acids.

The chain is built from TRBV7-2 and TRBJ2-7; 7 bases match TRBD1. Germline-derived CDR1 and CDR2 are SGHTA and FQGNSA. The CDR3 contains 14 residues. Unmatched junction bases numbered 13, after V lost 7 bases and J lost 7 bases. The CDR3 spells CASKPGQVINEQYF. CDR3 sequence (DNA): TGTGCCAGCAAGCCTGGACAGGTGATCAATGAGCAGTACTTC.